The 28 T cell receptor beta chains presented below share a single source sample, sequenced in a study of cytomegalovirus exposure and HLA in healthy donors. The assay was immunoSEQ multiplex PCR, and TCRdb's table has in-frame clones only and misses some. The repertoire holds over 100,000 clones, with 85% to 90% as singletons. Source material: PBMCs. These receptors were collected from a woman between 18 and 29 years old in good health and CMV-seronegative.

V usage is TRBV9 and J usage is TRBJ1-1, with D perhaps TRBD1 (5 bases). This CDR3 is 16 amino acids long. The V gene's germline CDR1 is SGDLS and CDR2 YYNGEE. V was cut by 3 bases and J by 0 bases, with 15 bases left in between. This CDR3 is CASSGPPGLLNTEAFF. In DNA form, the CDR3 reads TGTGCCAGCAGCGGCCCCCCGGGACTCCTGAACACTGAAGCTTTCTTT.

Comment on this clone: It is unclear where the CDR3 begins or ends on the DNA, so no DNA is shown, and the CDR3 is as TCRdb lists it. The CDR3 is CASSSSGGVDTQYF. The chain uses TRBV27 and TRBJ2-3; the tabulated D call, TRBD2, remains unverified against the DNA. In germline, CDR1 is MNHEY, CDR2 SMNVEV (reference sequence). The CDR3 comprises 14 residues, both ends counted.

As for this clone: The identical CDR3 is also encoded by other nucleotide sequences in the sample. CDR3 sequence: CASSGQGYEQYF. The CDR3 DNA sequence: TGTGCCAGCAGTGGGCAGGGCTACGAGCAGTACTTC. The rearrangement uses TRBV2 and TRBJ2-7; possibly TRBD1 for D (5 bases). There are 12 residues in the CDR3. V lost 4 bases, J lost 3 bases, and 7 bases lay in between. CDR1 SNHLY and CDR2 FYNNEI come from the germline V gene.

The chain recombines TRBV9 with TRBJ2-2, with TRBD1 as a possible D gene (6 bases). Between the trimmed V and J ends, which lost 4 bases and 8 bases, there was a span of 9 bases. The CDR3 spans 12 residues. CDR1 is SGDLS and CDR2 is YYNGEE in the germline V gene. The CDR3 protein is CASSPGQGELFF. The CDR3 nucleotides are TGTGCCAGCAGCCCAGGACAGGGGGAGCTGTTTTTT.

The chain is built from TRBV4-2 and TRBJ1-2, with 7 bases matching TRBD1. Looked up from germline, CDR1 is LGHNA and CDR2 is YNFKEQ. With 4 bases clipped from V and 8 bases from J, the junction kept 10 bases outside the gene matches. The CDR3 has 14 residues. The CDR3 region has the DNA TGTGCCAGCAGCCCCACCGACAGGGCGTACGGCTACACCTTC. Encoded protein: CASSPTDRAYGYTF.

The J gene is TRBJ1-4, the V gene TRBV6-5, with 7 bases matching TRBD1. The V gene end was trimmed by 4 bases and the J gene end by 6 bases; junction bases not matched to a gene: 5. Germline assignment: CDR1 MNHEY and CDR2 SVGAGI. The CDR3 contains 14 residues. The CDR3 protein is CASSWAGGDEKLFF. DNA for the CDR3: TGTGCCAGCAGTTGGGCAGGGGGTGATGAAAAACTGTTTTTT.

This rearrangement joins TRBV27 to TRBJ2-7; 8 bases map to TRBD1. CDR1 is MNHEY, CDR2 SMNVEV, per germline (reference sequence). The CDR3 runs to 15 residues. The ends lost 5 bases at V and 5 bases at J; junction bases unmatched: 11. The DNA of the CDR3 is TGTGCCAGCAGTCTCCCTCGACAGGGGCTCAACGAGCAGTACTTC. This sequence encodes CASSLPRQGLNEQYF.

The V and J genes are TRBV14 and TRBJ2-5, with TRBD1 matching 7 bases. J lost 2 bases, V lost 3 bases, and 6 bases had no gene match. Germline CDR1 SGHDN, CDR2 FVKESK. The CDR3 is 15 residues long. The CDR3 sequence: CASSQTGFRQETQYF. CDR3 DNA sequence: TGTGCCAGCAGCCAGACAGGGTTTCGACAAGAGACCCAGTACTTC.

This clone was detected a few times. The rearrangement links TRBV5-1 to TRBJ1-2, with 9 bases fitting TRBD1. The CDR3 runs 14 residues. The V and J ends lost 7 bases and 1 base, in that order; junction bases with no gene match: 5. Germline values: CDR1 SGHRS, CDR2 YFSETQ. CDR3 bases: TGCGCCAGCGGGACAGGGAACTATAACTATGGCTACACCTTC. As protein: CASGTGNYNYGYTF. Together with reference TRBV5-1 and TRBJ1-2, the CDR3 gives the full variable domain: KAGVTQTPRYLIKTRGQQVTLSCSPISGHRSVSWYQQTPGQGLQFLFEYFSETQRNKGNFPGRFSGRQFSNSRSEMNVSTLELGDSALYLCASGTGNYNYGYTFGSGTRLTVV.

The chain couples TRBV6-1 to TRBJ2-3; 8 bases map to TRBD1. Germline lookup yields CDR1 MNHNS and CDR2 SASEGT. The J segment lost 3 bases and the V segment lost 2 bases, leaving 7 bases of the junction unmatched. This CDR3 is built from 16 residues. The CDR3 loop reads CASSESDRVITDTQYF. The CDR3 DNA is TGTGCCAGCAGTGAATCGGACAGGGTGATTACAGATACGCAGTATTTT.

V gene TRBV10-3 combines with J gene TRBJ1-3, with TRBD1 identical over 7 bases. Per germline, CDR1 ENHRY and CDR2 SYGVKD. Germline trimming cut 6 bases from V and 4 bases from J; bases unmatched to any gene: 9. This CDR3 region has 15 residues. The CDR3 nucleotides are TGTGCCATCAGGTCGACAGGGCAGACGGGAAACACCATATATTTT. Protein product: CAIRSTGQTGNTIYF.

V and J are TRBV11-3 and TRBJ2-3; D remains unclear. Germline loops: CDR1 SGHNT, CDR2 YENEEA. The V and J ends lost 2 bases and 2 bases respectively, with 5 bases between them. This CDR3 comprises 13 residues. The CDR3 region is CASSLLSTDTQYF. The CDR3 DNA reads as TGTGCCAGCAGCTTACTGTCCACAGATACGCAGTATTTT.

The CDR3 region has the DNA TGTGCCAGCAGCTTGGGGGGGGGCCTGAACACTGAAGCTTTCTTT. Protein product: CASSLGGGLNTEAFF. This sequence joins TRBV5-4 and TRBJ1-1; D might be TRBD1 (6 bases). Germline loops: CDR1 SGHNT, CDR2 YYREEE (reference sequence). CDR3 length: 15 amino acids. The V gene lost 0 bases and the J gene lost 0 bases, with 9 bases spanning the gap.

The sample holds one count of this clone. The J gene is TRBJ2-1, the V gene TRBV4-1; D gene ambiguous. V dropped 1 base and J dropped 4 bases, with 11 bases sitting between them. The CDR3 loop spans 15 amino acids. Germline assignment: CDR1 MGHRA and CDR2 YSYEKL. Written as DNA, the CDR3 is TGCGCCAGCAGCCAAGCCCCAGACTCTTACAATGAGCAGTTCTTC. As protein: CASSQAPDSYNEQFF.

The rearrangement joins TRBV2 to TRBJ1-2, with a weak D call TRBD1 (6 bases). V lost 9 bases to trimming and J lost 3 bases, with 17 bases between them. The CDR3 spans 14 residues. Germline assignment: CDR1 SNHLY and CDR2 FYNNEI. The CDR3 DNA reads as TGTGCCAGTCCCTCGCAGGGGCCGGACTATGGCTACACCTTC. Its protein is CASPSQGPDYGYTF.

As DNA, the CDR3 is TGTGCCAGCAGCTGGGACAGGGCGACTGAAGCTTTCTTT. Residues: CASSWDRATEAFF. This chain joins TRBV7-9 and TRBJ1-1; 9 bases align to TRBD1. The CDR3 loop spans 13 amino acids. The germline gives CDR1 SEHNR, CDR2 FQNEAQ (reference sequence). V was pared by 4 bases and J by 5 bases, with 2 bases of the junction left unmatched.

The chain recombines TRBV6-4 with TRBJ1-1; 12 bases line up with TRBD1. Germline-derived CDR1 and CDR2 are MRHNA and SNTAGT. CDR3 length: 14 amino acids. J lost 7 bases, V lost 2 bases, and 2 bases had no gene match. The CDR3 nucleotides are TGTGCCAGCAGTGACGGGACAGGGGGCGATGAAGCTTTCTTT. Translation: CASSDGTGGDEAFF.

CDR3 region: CASSSDTNSPLHF. CDR3 coding DNA: TGTGCCAGCAGCTCCGACACGAATTCACCCCTCCACTTT. The V gene is TRBV7-6, the J gene TRBJ1-6; D gene ambiguous. Looked up from germline, CDR1 is SGHVS and CDR2 is FNYEAQ. The length of the CDR3 is 13 residues. V was clipped by 4 bases and J by 7 bases, with 8 bases between them. The full variable domain, in which reference TRBV7-6 and TRBJ1-6 provide the parts outside the CDR3, is GAGVSQSPRYKVTKRGQDVALRCDPISGHVSLYWYRQALGQGPEFLTYFNYEAQQDKSGLPNDRFSAERPEGSISTLTIQRTEQRDSAMYRCASSSDTNSPLHFGNGTRLTVT.

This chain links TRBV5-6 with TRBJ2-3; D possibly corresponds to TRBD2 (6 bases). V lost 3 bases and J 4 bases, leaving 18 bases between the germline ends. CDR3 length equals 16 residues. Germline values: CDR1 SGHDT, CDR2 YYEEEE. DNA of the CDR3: TGTGCCAGCAGCTCGCGGGGAAGAGGGTTGGCAGATACGCAGTATTTT. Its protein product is CASSSRGRGLADTQYF. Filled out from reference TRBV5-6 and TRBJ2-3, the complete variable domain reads DAGVTQSPTHLIKTRGQQVTLRCSPKSGHDTVSWYQQALGQGPQFIFQYYEEEERQRGNFPDRFSGHQFPNYSSELNVNALLLGDSALYLCASSSRGRGLADTQYFGPGTRLTVL.

The chain's CDR3 is CASSPELQDSGGQPQHF. The CDR3 coding sequence is TGCGCCAGCAGCCCGGAGCTCCAAGACTCAGGGGGTCAGCCCCAGCATTTT. The genes are TRBV4-1 and TRBJ1-5; 7 bases map to TRBD1. V trimming: 4 bases; J trimming: 6 bases; junction bases outside the gene matches: 15. The CDR3 has 17 amino acids. From germline, CDR1 is MGHRA and CDR2 YSYEKL.

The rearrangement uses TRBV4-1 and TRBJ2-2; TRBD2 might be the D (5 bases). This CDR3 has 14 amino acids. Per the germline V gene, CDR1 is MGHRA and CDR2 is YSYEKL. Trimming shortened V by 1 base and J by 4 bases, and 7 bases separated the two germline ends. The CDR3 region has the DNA TGCGCCAGCAGCCAAGTTGGAGGCACCGGGGAGCTGTTTTTT. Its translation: CASSQVGGTGELFF.

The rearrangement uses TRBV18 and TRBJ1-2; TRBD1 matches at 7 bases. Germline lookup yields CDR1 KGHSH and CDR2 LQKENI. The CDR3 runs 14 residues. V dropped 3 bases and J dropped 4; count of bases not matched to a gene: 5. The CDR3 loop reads CASSPTDRPYGYTF. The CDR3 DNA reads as TGTGCCAGCTCACCGACGGACAGGCCCTATGGCTACACCTTC.

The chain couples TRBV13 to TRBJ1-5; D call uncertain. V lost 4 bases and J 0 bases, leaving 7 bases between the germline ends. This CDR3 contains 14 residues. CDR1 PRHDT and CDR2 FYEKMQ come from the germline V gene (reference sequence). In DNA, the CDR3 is TGTGCCAGCAGCTCCGAGGTTAGCAATCAGCCCCAGCATTTT. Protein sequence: CASSSEVSNQPQHF.

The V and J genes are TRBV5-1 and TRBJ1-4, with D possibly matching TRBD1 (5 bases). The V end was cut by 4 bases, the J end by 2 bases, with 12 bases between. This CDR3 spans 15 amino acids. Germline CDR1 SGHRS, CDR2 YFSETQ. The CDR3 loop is CASSNAGGTNEKLFF. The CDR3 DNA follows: TGCGCCAGCAGCAATGCGGGGGGGACTAATGAAAAACTGTTTTTT.

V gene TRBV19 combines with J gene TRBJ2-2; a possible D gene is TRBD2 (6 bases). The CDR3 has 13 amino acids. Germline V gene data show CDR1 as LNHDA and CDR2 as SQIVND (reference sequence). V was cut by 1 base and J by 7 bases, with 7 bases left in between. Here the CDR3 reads CASSIAGVGELFF. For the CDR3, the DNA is TGTGCCAGTAGTATAGCGGGGGTCGGGGAGCTGTTTTTT.

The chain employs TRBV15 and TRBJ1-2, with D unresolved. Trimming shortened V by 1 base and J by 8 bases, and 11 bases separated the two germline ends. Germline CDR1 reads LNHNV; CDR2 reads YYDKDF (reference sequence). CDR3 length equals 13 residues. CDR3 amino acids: CATSRADGGGYTF. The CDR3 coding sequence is TGTGCCACCAGCAGAGCGGACGGAGGGGGCTACACCTTC.

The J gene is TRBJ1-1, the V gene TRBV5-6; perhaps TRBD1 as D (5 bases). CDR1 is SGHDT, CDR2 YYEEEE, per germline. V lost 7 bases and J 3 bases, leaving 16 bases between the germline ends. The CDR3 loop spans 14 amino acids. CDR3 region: CASSFWPGYTEAFF. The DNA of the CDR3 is TGTGCCAGCTCATTCTGGCCAGGGTACACTGAAGCTTTCTTT.

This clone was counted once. The CDR3 reads CASRMGSPLTDTQYF. CDR3 DNA sequence: TGTGCCAGCCGCATGGGGAGTCCTCTCACAGATACGCAGTATTTT. The V and J genes are TRBV21-1 and TRBJ2-3; no DNA check was done on the table's D call, TRBD2. TRBV21-1 is deemed a pseudogene. The CDR3 spans 15 residues.